The 21 T cell receptor beta chains reported below all come from one sample, sequenced in a study of T cells in Graves' hyperthyroidism and ophthalmopathy. RNA transcripts served as the template for amplifying TCR beta CDR3 regions. An initial round of RT-PCR targeting the TCR CDR3 relied on the HTBI primer set. TCRdb reprocessed the multiplex PCR reads via MiXCR and lists one record per CDR3 protein. The sample consists of 650,000 to 700,000 distinct CDR3 sequences, 17% of them appearing once. The sequenced material came from blood. These receptors were obtained from a man in his fifties or sixties with Graves' hyperthyroidism.

This clonotype was detected a few times. A read error may explain this, as a much larger clone is one base away. The CDR3 DNA sequence: TGTGCCATCAGTGCTCCCCGACAGACTGTAGCTTTCTTT. Amino acids: CAISAPRQTVAFF. This chain connects TRBV10-3 to TRBJ1-1, with TRBD1 as a possible D gene (5 bases). Germline loops: CDR1 ENHRY, CDR2 SYGVKD. This CDR3 contains 13 residues.

This clonotype was seen repeatedly, ten times or more. The rearrangement uses TRBV10-3 and TRBJ2-7; no reliable D call. Germline CDR1 and CDR2: ENHRY and SYGVKD. V was shortened by 0 bases and J by 0 bases, with 9 bases between the two germline ends. This CDR3 has 15 amino acids. The CDR3 loop is CAISESEQSSYEQYF. CDR3 coding DNA: TGTGCCATCAGTGAGTCGGAACAGAGCTCCTACGAGCAGTACTTC.

This clonotype was found many times. The rearrangement links TRBV28 to TRBJ2-3; 10 bases are a match to TRBD2. This CDR3 is 16 amino acids long. The V segment lost 10 bases and the J segment 3 bases; nucleotides outside the gene matches: 13. Germline V lookup: CDR1 MDHEN, CDR2 SYDVKM. CDR3 DNA sequence: TGTGCCACCGAAAACACTCTAGCGGGAGAAACAGATACGCAGTATTTT. The encoded protein is CATENTLAGETDTQYF.

This clonotype was seen repeatedly, ten times or more. The junction differs from germline at one of its ends, possibly a read error. This CDR3 is CASRGTGFNIGELFF. The CDR3 nucleotides are TGTGCCAGCAGAGGGACAGGCTTTAACATCGGGGAGCTGTTTTTT. This sequence joins TRBV6-1 and TRBJ2-2, with 8 bases lining up with TRBD1. Germline V CDR1 and CDR2: MNHNS, SASEGT. The CDR3 has 15 amino acids.

This clonotype was seen once. The V call is TRBV6-2 or TRBV6-3, the J call TRBJ2-3, with 12 bases fitting TRBD2. The CDR3 consists of 15 residues. V lost 6 bases, J lost 2 bases, and 3 bases stayed unmatched. Germline assignment: CDR1 MNHEY and CDR2 SVGEGT. CDR3 sequence reads: CASSGLAGYTDTQYF. The CDR3 DNA reads TGTGCCAGCAGCGGACTAGCGGGGTACACAGATACGCAGTATTTT.

This clonotype was counted only a few times. V is TRBV12-3 or TRBV12-4 and J is TRBJ1-2; D unresolved. The V end was cut by 6 bases, the J end by 8 bases, with 13 bases between. The CDR3 contains 12 residues. The DNA for the CDR3 is TGTGCCAGCAGACTAAACAATGAGGGCTACACCTTC. It yields the protein CASRLNNEGYTF.

This clonotype was detected ten times or more. CDR3 in DNA: TGTGCCAGCAGTCCTACCGGGACTAACCCCTACGAGCAGTACTTC. It specifies CASSPTGTNPYEQYF. V gene TRBV7-2 combines with J gene TRBJ2-7; TRBD2 matches 7 bases. The CDR3 has 15 residues. Per the germline V gene, CDR1 is SGHTA and CDR2 is FQGNSA. After removal of 6 bases from V and 2 bases from J, the junction contained 10 bases not matched to a gene.

This clonotype was detected many times. This sequence joins TRBV2 and TRBJ2-4; 10 nucleotides line up with TRBD1. V lost 5 bases, J lost 7 bases, and 8 bases stayed unmatched. There are 15 residues in the CDR3. Germline CDR1 and CDR2: SNHLY and FYNNEI. The chain's CDR3 is CASSSGTGVGNIQYF. The CDR3 DNA sequence: TGTGCCAGCAGTTCTGGGACAGGGGTTGGGAACATTCAGTACTTC.

This clonotype was recorded many times. V is TRBV28 and J is TRBJ2-3, with D possibly called TRBD1 or TRBD2 (8 bases each). The length of the CDR3 is 19 residues. Trimming left V 4 bases short and J 4 bases short, with 27 bases between. Germline assignment: CDR1 MDHEN and CDR2 SYDVKM. The CDR3 protein is CASSSPTGAPVGRADTQYF. The CDR3 nucleotides read TGTGCCAGCAGTTCCCCGACAGGGGCCCCCGTCGGGAGGGCAGATACGCAGTATTTT.

A few counts support this clonotype. J is TRBJ1-5 and V is TRBV3-1; no clear D. This CDR3 contains 14 residues. CDR1 is LGHDT, CDR2 YNNKEL, per germline (reference sequence). The V end lost 0 bases, the J end lost 4 bases, and 7 bases lay between the germline ends. CDR3 sequence (DNA): TGTGCCAGCAGCCAAGATTGGGGAAATCAGCCCCAGCATTTT. Protein: CASSQDWGNQPQHF.

This clonotype was counted between two and nine times. The chain has TRBV7-9 and TRBJ2-7, with TRBD2 identical over 9 bases. The V gene end was trimmed by 7 bases and the J gene end by 6 bases; junction bases not matched to a gene: 13. Germline V lookup: CDR1 SEHNR, CDR2 FQNEAQ (reference sequence). The CDR3 is 15 residues long. Written as DNA, the CDR3 is TGTGCCAGCACCAGCGGGGCGGGAGGGCCCTCCGAGCAGTACTTC. It is translated as CASTSGAGGPSEQYF. The variable domain in full, completed from reference TRBV7-9 and TRBJ2-7, reads DTGVSQNPRHKITKRGQNVTFRCDPISEHNRLYWYRQTLGQGPEFLTYFQNEAQLEKSRLLSDRFSAERPKGSFSTLEIQRTEQGDSAMYLCASTSGAGGPSEQYFGPGTRLTVT.

The sample holds many counts of this clonotype. The chain uses TRBV12-3 or TRBV12-4 and TRBJ2-3; unclear D gene. This CDR3 has 14 amino acids. V was cut by 6 bases and J by 4 bases, with 14 bases left in between. The CDR3: CASSPPRVPDTQYF. The CDR3 nucleotides are TGTGCCAGCAGCCCCCCCCGGGTTCCAGATACGCAGTATTTT.

This clonotype was detected a few times. This sequence may be a read error, since a much larger clone differs from it by one base. The chain carries TRBV11-2 and TRBJ2-2, with D tentatively TRBD2 (6 bases). CDR1 SGHAT and CDR2 FQNNGV come from the germline V gene. This CDR3 comprises 14 residues. As DNA, the CDR3 is TGTGCCGGCAGCCCATCGGGGGTTACCGGGGAGCTGTTTTTT. Translating gives CAGSPSGVTGELFF.

This clonotype was found a few times. The J gene is TRBJ1-3, the V gene TRBV30; D is ambiguous. This CDR3 contains 13 residues. Germline V gives CDR1 GTSNPN, CDR2 SVGIG (reference sequence). V shed 3 bases and J shed 1 base, with 7 bases lying between them. Here the CDR3 reads CAWSTGSGNTIYF. The DNA for the CDR3 is TGTGCCTGGAGCACGGGATCTGGAAACACCATATATTTT. Using reference TRBV30 and TRBJ1-3 for the parts outside the CDR3, the full variable domain is SQTIHQWPATLVQPVGSPLSLECTVEGTSNPNLYWYRQAAGRGLQLLFYSVGIGQISSEVPQNLSASRPQDRQFILSSKKLLLSDSGFYLCAWSTGSGNTIYFGEGSWLTVV.

This clonotype was picked up many times. The rearrangement links TRBV27 to TRBJ1-5, with a weak D call TRBD1 (6 bases). The CDR3 covers 15 residues. Germline CDR1 reads MNHEY; CDR2 reads SMNVEV (reference sequence). Deletions cut 3 bases from V and 2 bases from J, with 11 bases between. CDR3 nucleotide sequence: TGTGCCAGCAGTTTCGCGGGGGCCGGCAATCAGCCCCAGCATTTT. Translating it yields CASSFAGAGNQPQHF.

This clonotype has a count of ten or more. J is TRBJ2-1 and V is TRBV13; the match to TRBD2 covers 7 bases. J gave up 4 bases and V 3 bases, and 3 bases lay outside the gene matches. The CDR3 totals 14 residues. Per germline, CDR1 PRHDT and CDR2 FYEKMQ (reference sequence). The CDR3 nucleotides read TGTGCCAGCAGCTTCGCGGGAGATTACAATGAGCAGTTCTTC. It codes for CASSFAGDYNEQFF. Full variable domain (outside the CDR3, taken from reference TRBV13 and TRBJ2-1): AAGVIQSPRHLIKEKRETATLKCYPIPRHDTVYWYQQGPGQDPQFLISFYEKMQSDKGSIPDRFSAQQFSDYHSELNMSSLELGDSALYFCASSFAGDYNEQFFGPGTRLTVL.

The gene calls are TRBV5-6 and TRBJ2-3; 7 nucleotides align to TRBD2. Losses at the gene ends were 4 bases for V and 3 bases for J; bases not matched to a gene: 14. The CDR3 consists of 17 residues. Germline V gives CDR1 SGHDT, CDR2 YYEEEE. The CDR3: CASSIPSGGSRTDTQYF. For the CDR3, the DNA is TGTGCCAGCAGCATCCCTTCGGGCGGGAGTCGGACAGATACGCAGTATTTT.

The gene calls are TRBV15 and TRBJ2-1; maybe TRBD2 (6 bases). This CDR3 is built from 15 residues. Trimming stripped 0 bases from V and 6 bases from J, with 12 bases between. CDR1 and CDR2 (germline): LNHNV, YYDKDF (reference sequence). This CDR3 reads CATSRDGLAINEQFF. CDR3 sequence (DNA): TGTGCCACCAGCAGAGATGGTCTAGCGATCAATGAGCAGTTCTTC.

The J gene is TRBJ1-1, the V gene TRBV4-1; TRBD1 might be the D (5 bases). Trimming pared 3 bases from V and 7 bases from J, leaving 15 bases between. The CDR3 totals 14 residues. Looked up from germline, CDR1 is MGHRA and CDR2 is YSYEKL. The CDR3 coding sequence is TGCGCCAGCAGCCAGGGGACGGACACACGTGAAGCTTTCTTT. Its protein is CASSQGTDTREAFF.

The rearrangement links TRBV27 to TRBJ1-2, with 9 bases identical to TRBD1. Germline values: CDR1 MNHEY, CDR2 SMNVEV (reference sequence). The CDR3 consists of 17 residues. V lost 7 bases, J lost 8 bases, and 20 bases stayed unmatched. The CDR3 reads CASKSGLRGQGDWGYTF. The DNA for the CDR3 is TGTGCCAGCAAATCGGGGCTGAGGGGACAGGGAGATTGGGGCTACACCTTC.

This clonotype was detected ten times or more. This rearrangement joins TRBV6-2 or TRBV6-3 to TRBJ2-1; D is possibly TRBD1 (6 bases). V dropped 2 bases and J dropped 9 bases, with 17 bases sitting between them. Germline V gene lookup returns CDR1 MNHEY and CDR2 SVGEGT. The CDR3 is 15 residues long. The CDR3 DNA reads as TGTGCCAGCAGTTACGGGCCCCCAGGGGTAACTGAGCAGTTCTTC. It codes for CASSYGPPGVTEQFF.